These T cell receptor beta chains were read from a single sample in a study of cytomegalovirus exposure and HLA in healthy donors. TCRdb's copy holds only in-frame clones and misses some; the assay was immunoSEQ multiplex PCR. The sample's table shows about 84,000 clones. The sample comprised PBMCs. Receptors were obtained from a man aged 50 to 59 in good health and CMV-seronegative. Each CDR3 is given with its conserved first and last residue. D genes are given only for firm matches.

D gene,V gene,J gene,CDR3 DNA,CDR3 protein
NA,TRBV4-2,TRBJ2-7,TGTGCCAGCAGCCAAGAACGCGTCCGGGACTACGAGCAGTACTTC,CASSQERVRDYEQYF
NA,TRBV5-1,TRBJ1-5,TGCGCCAGCAGCTTGGATCAGGTCGATAGCAATCAGCCCCAGCATTTT,CASSLDQVDSNQPQHF
NA,TRBV2,TRBJ1-5,TGTGCCAGCACCCGATCGGGGCCCCAGCATTTT,CASTRSGPQHF
TRBD1,TRBV5-1,TRBJ1-1,TGCGCCAGTTACAGGGGGCGTGGCACTGAAGCTTTCTTT,CASYRGRGTEAFF
TRBD2,TRBV9,TRBJ2-3,TGTGCCAGCAGCGTAGACGGGAGGAGCACAGATACGCAGTATTTT,CASSVDGRSTDTQYF
TRBD2,TRBV9,TRBJ2-5,TGTGCCAGCAGCGCAGGGAGACTAGCGGGGTACCAAGAGACCCAGTACTTC,CASSAGRLAGYQETQYF
TRBD1,TRBV5-1,TRBJ2-5,TGCGCCAGCAGCTTTCACAGGGGCGAGACCCAGTACTTC,CASSFHRGETQYF
TRBD1,TRBV6-5,TRBJ1-2,TGTGCCAGCAGTTTCCGGGACAGGCTGGTCTATGGCTACACCTTC,CASSFRDRLVYGYTF
TRBD1,TRBV7-9,TRBJ2-7,TGTGCCAGCAGCGAACAGGGGAGCTCCTACGAGCAGTACTTC,CASSEQGSSYEQYF
NA,TRBV6-5,TRBJ2-7,TGTGCCAGCAGCAATCAGGGGACCGAGCAGTACTTC,CASSNQGTEQYF
TRBD2,TRBV9,TRBJ2-2,TGTGCCAGCAGCGTAATCGGCGGGGGACACACCGGGGAGCTGTTTTTT,CASSVIGGGHTGELFF
NA,TRBV25-1,TRBJ1-5,TGTGCCAGCAGTGAATTCTCTCAGCCCCAGCATTTT,CASSEFSQPQHF
NA,TRBV11-2,TRBJ1-1,TGTGCCAGCAGCTTAAGGGGCACTGAAGCTTTCTTT,CASSLRGTEAFF
TRBD1,TRBV5-4,TRBJ1-4,TGTGCCAGCAGCTTCACAGTGTCGGGACAGTTAAATGAAAAACTGTTTTTT,CASSFTVSGQLNEKLFF
NA,TRBV28,TRBJ1-5,TGTGCCAGCAGTTTTAGGGGTAGGGGCAATCAGCCCCAGCATTTT,CASSFRGRGNQPQHF
TRBD1,TRBV30,TRBJ1-5,TGTGCCTGGAGTGCCTTACAGGGGGATCAGCCCCAGCATTTT,CAWSALQGDQPQHF
NA,TRBV28,TRBJ1-1,TGTGCCAGCAGTGGACAGAACACTGAAGCTTTCTTT,CASSGQNTEAFF
NA,TRBV5-1,TRBJ1-4,TGCGCCAGCAGCTTGGCAGCTAATGAAAAACTGTTTTTT,CASSLAANEKLFF
NA,TRBV11-3,TRBJ1-1,TGTGCCAGCAGCACCGGACAAAACACTGAAGCTTTCTTT,CASSTGQNTEAFF
TRBD2,TRBV19,TRBJ2-1,TGTGCCAGTAGTCCGTGGACTAGCGGGGACAATGAGCAGTTCTTC,CASSPWTSGDNEQFF
NA,TRBV6-5,TRBJ2-7,TGTGCCAGCAGTTACTCGTTACTGAGCTCCTACGAGCAGTACTTC,CASSYSLLSSYEQYF
NA,TRBV7-9,TRBJ1-4,TGTGCCAGCAGCGGGAGGACTAATGAAAAACTGTTTTTT,CASSGRTNEKLFF
NA,TRBV6-6,TRBJ2-7,TGTGCCAGCTCTTTCGGCAGGGGCCCCTACGAGCAGTACTTC,CASSFGRGPYEQYF
NA,TRBV19,TRBJ2-7,TGTGCCAGTAGTGTTTTCGCTCGAGGGTACGAGCAGTACTTC,CASSVFARGYEQYF
TRBD1,TRBV11-3,TRBJ2-1,TGTGCCAGCAGCTTTCGACAGGGTGGGTCAAATGAGCAGTTCTTC,CASSFRQGGSNEQFF
NA,TRBV30,TRBJ2-2,TGTGCCTGGAGGTGGGGCGCAGGAACCGGGGAGCTGTTTTTT,CAWRWGAGTGELFF
NA,TRBV7-9,TRBJ1-4,TGTGCCAGCAGAACTGACAATAATGAAAAACTGTTTTTT,CASRTDNNEKLFF
NA,TRBV6-5,TRBJ1-1,TGTGCCAGCAGGTCGGTCACTATGAACACTGAAGCTTTCTTT,CASRSVTMNTEAFF
TRBD2,TRBV6-5,TRBJ2-3,TGTGCCAGCAGAACTAGCGGGGGGGCAACAGATACGCAGTATTTT,CASRTSGGATDTQYF
NA,TRBV7-2,TRBJ2-1,TGTGCCAGCAGCGAGCAGGCGTCCAACTACAATGAGCAGTTCTTC,CASSEQASNYNEQFF
NA,TRBV18,TRBJ1-1,TGTGCCAGCTCACCTCTATCGGTTATGAACACTGAAGCTTTCTTT,CASSPLSVMNTEAFF
TRBD2,TRBV7-2,TRBJ2-7,TGTGCCAGCAGCTTAATGCGGGGGGCTTACGAGCAGTACTTC,CASSLMRGAYEQYF
NA,TRBV9,TRBJ2-7,TGTGCCAGCAGCGCTCTGAGGGGGGGCGAGCAGTACTTC,CASSALRGGEQYF
TRBD1,TRBV7-9,TRBJ2-7,TGTGCCAGCAGCCCTCCGGGACAGGTAAACTACGAGCAGTACTTC,CASSPPGQVNYEQYF
NA,TRBV5-1,TRBJ2-1,TGCGCCAGCAGCTCCTTAAGGGCAGGGTGGGACAATGAGCAGTTCTTC,CASSSLRAGWDNEQFF
TRBD1,TRBV9,TRBJ1-3,TGTGCCAGCAGCGTCGCCACGGGACAGGATGGAAACACCATATATTTT,CASSVATGQDGNTIYF
TRBD1,TRBV5-1,TRBJ1-4,TGCGCCAGCAGCGGCGGGACAGGGGATGAAAAACTGTTTTTT,CASSGGTGDEKLFF
TRBD1,TRBV28,TRBJ2-7,TGTGCCAGCAGTTTAACCGACAGGGCCTACGAGCAGTACTTC,CASSLTDRAYEQYF
NA,TRBV27,TRBJ2-7,TGTGCCAGCAGATACGTCTTAGCGGCCCAAGGTAGGGACGAGCAGTACTTC,CASRYVLAAQGRDEQYF
TRBD2,TRBV9,TRBJ2-1,TGTGCCAGCAGCGGGCGACTAGCGGGGGGGCCGGTTGAGCAGTTCTTC,CASSGRLAGGPVEQFF
TRBD1,TRBV15,TRBJ1-4,TGTGCCACCAGCAGAGAATCCGTCACGGGACAGGGCTTTTTGAAAAATGAAAAACTGTTTTTT,CATSRESVTGQGFLKNEKLFF
NA,TRBV14,TRBJ2-7,TGTGCCAGCAGCCAAATACAGGGACCGGGACTACCCCACAACTTC,CASSQIQGPGLPHNF
NA,TRBV7-2,TRBJ1-2,TGTGCCAGCAGCTTAGTAGTTGGCAGGGGTGCTAACTATGGCTACACCTTC,CASSLVVGRGANYGYTF
NA,TRBV6-1,TRBJ2-2,TGTGCCAGCACTATCTCAGGGTTCTCCGGGGAGCTGTTTTTT,CASTISGFSGELFF
NA,TRBV30,TRBJ1-5,TGTGCCTGGAGCAAGACCAGGCAGAGCAATCAGCCCCAGCATTTT,CAWSKTRQSNQPQHF
NA,TRBV27,TRBJ1-1,TGTGCCAGCAGATCTACAGGTTTTTGGTCTGAAGCTTTCTTT,CASRSTGFWSEAFF
NA,TRBV6-1,TRBJ1-2,TGTGCCAGCAGTGAAGAGGGGCTCAACTATGGCTACACCTTC,CASSEEGLNYGYTF
TRBD1,TRBV28,TRBJ2-5,TGTGCCGGCAGACAGGGCGAGGTAGAGGAGACCCAGTACTTC,CAGRQGEVEETQYF
TRBD1,TRBV6-1,TRBJ1-5,TGTGCCAGCAGATTGGGACAGGGACACAATCAGCCCCAGCATTTT,CASRLGQGHNQPQHF
NA,TRBV9,TRBJ2-7,TGTGCCAGCAGCGTAACGGGTTACTCCTACGAGCAGTACTTC,CASSVTGYSYEQYF
TRBD1,TRBV27,TRBJ1-4,TGTGCCAGCAGTTTTATTCCCCCCGGCAGGGGGCGGGCAACTAATGAAAAACTGTTTTTT,CASSFIPPGRGRATNEKLFF